Listed below are T cell receptor beta chains from one sample, sequenced in a study of T cell responses to AZD1222 COVID-19 vaccine. Clones were read by immunoSEQ multiplex PCR, and TCRdb kept only the in-frame ones, dropping some. The repertoire holds around 110,000 clones, with approximately 93% as singletons. The material was peripheral blood, obtained on day 0 of AZD1222 vaccination. The receptors shown here come from an adult in good health. Each CDR3 is given with its conserved first and last residue. The D gene is left open where the match is weak. The size field is filled for only some rows; it gives once, few, many or a size class.

len	v_gene	j_gene	abundance	d_gene	CDR3aa	CDR3nt
12	TRBV6-1	TRBJ1-1	.	.	CASEFVNTEAFF	TGTGCCAGTGAATTTGTGAACACTGAAGCTTTCTTT
15	TRBV24-1	TRBJ1-2	.	TRBD1	CATRGGRDREFGYTF	TGTGCCACCAGGGGGGGCCGGGACAGGGAGTTTGGCTACACCTTC
17	TRBV6-4	TRBJ1-2	.	.	CASSEGPWGRTNYGYTF	TGTGCCAGCAGTGAAGGCCCCTGGGGGAGAACTAACTATGGCTACACCTTC
17	TRBV7-2	TRBJ1-6	.	TRBD1	CASSPEGQVSYNSPLHF	TGTGCCAGCAGCCCAGAAGGACAGGTCTCCTATAATTCACCCCTCCACTTT
14	TRBV2	TRBJ2-7	.	TRBD2	CASTGTSESYEQYF	TGTGCCAGCACAGGGACTAGCGAGTCCTACGAGCAGTACTTC
14	TRBV4-2	TRBJ1-2	.	TRBD1	CASSQTTGDYGYTF	TGTGCCAGCAGCCAAACTACAGGGGACTATGGCTACACCTTC
15	TRBV11-2	TRBJ2-7	.	.	CASSSGGVRIYEQYF	TGTGCCAGCAGCTCGGGGGGCGTCCGTATATACGAGCAGTACTTC
15	TRBV27	TRBJ1-4	.	TRBD1	CASSRGQGAGEKLFF	TGTGCCAGCAGTAGGGGACAGGGGGCTGGTGAAAAACTGTTTTTT
16	TRBV25-1	TRBJ2-5	.	.	CASSDLGGTTQETQYF	TGTGCCAGCAGTGACCTAGGGGGGACTACCCAAGAGACCCAGTACTTC
12	TRBV6-5	TRBJ2-7	once	.	CASSAREGEQYF	TGTGCCAGCAGCGCTCGTGAGGGCGAGCAGTACTTC
14	TRBV2	TRBJ2-1	.	.	CASRAAGAYNEQFF	TGTGCCAGCAGGGCCGCAGGGGCCTACAATGAGCAGTTCTTC
14	TRBV28	TRBJ1-3	.	TRBD1	CASSLDRARNTIYF	TGTGCCAGCAGCCTGGACAGGGCCCGAAACACCATATATTTT
14	TRBV29-1	TRBJ2-3	.	.	CSVAGLSSADTQYF	TGCAGCGTTGCCGGTCTCTCAAGTGCAGATACGCAGTATTTT
17	TRBV11-2	TRBJ2-1	.	TRBD2	CASSLWRGLDSYNEQFF	TGTGCCAGCAGCTTATGGAGGGGACTAGACTCCTACAATGAGCAGTTCTTC
14	TRBV6-5	TRBJ2-6	.	.	CASSYRSGANVLTF	TGTGCCAGCAGTTACCGATCTGGGGCCAACGTCCTGACTTTC
15	TRBV9	TRBJ2-7	.	.	CASSVGGRDIYEQYF	TGTGCCAGCAGCGTAGGTGGAAGGGACATCTACGAGCAGTACTTC
15	TRBV19	TRBJ1-2	.	.	CASSESGGRNYGYTF	TGTGCCAGTAGTGAGTCGGGGGGACGGAACTATGGCTACACCTTC
13	TRBV9	TRBJ1-2	once	TRBD1	CASSWTGIDGYTF	TGTGCCAGCAGCTGGACAGGGATTGATGGCTACACCTTC
15	TRBV19	TRBJ1-3	few	.	CASSTRSGSGNTIYF	TGTGCCAGTAGTACGCGGTCGGGCTCTGGAAACACCATATATTTT
16	TRBV12-5	TRBJ2-5	once	TRBD1	CASGSTDRGRQETQYF	TGTGCTAGTGGTTCAACGGACAGGGGGCGTCAAGAGACCCAGTACTTC
14	TRBV6-5	TRBJ1-1	.	.	CASSIGTYGTEAFF	TGTGCCAGCAGTATCGGGACATACGGCACTGAAGCTTTCTTT
15	TRBV7-9	TRBJ2-2	.	TRBD1	CASSRTGYFTGELFF	TGTGCCAGCAGCCGGACAGGGTATTTCACCGGGGAGCTGTTTTTT
15	TRBV28	TRBJ2-5	.	TRBD1	CASTRTGATQETQYF	TGTGCCAGCACTAGGACAGGGGCTACCCAAGAGACCCAGTACTTC
12	TRBV30	TRBJ1-6	.	.	CAWGNYNSPLHF	TGTGCCTGGGGGAACTATAATTCACCCCTCCACTTT
17	TRBV5-1	TRBJ2-5	.	TRBD2	CASSKLAGGLGQETQYF	TGCGCCAGCAGCAAACTAGCGGGAGGTTTGGGGCAAGAGACCCAGTACTTC
15	TRBV5-1	TRBJ1-6	.	TRBD1	CASSLAGQGYSPLHF	TGCGCCAGCAGCTTGGCGGGACAGGGGTATTCACCCCTCCACTTT
15	TRBV11-2	TRBJ1-5	.	.	CASSLGDYSNQPQHF	TGTGCCAGCAGCTTAGGGGATTATAGCAATCAGCCCCAGCATTTT
14	TRBV5-1	TRBJ2-3	.	.	CASSLTSPQGTQYF	TGCGCCAGCAGCTTAACTAGCCCTCAGGGTACGCAGTATTTT
14	TRBV27	TRBJ1-6	once	.	CASSWGGTGSPLHF	TGTGCCAGCAGTTGGGGGGGGACGGGCTCACCCCTCCACTTT
15	TRBV6-6	TRBJ2-1	.	TRBD2	CASSHSGSLFNEQFF	TGTGCCAGCAGCCACAGCGGGAGCTTGTTCAATGAGCAGTTCTTC
16	TRBV4-1	TRBJ1-5	.	.	CASSQDRVVGAQPQHF	TGCGCCAGCAGCCAAGATCGGGTCGTAGGGGCTCAGCCCCAGCATTTT
19	TRBV1	TRBJ1-6	.	.	CTSSQDRPGQRAFNSPLHF	TGCACCAGCAGCCAAGATCGCCCCGGACAGCGGGCTTTTAATTCACCCCTCCACTTT
16	TRBV7-9	TRBJ2-7	.	TRBD2	CASSLRTSGNWNEQYF	TGTGCCAGCAGCCTACGGACTAGCGGGAATTGGAACGAGCAGTACTTC
12	TRBV11-2	TRBJ2-5	.	.	CASSVFTETQYF	TGTGCCAGCAGCGTTTTTACAGAGACCCAGTACTTC
14	TRBV10-3	TRBJ2-7	.	TRBD1	CAISDRGIPYEQYF	TGTGCCATCAGTGACAGGGGGATACCCTACGAGCAGTACTTC
14	TRBV6-5	TRBJ1-2	.	.	CASSYLGTNYGYTF	TGTGCCAGCAGTTACCTCGGCACTAACTATGGCTACACCTTC
19	TRBV27	TRBJ2-2	.	.	CASSSDTGSPFANTGELFF	TGTGCCAGCAGTTCGGACACAGGGAGCCCCTTCGCGAACACCGGGGAGCTGTTTTTT
12	TRBV12-5	TRBJ2-3	.	.	CASGSAPDTQYF	TGTGCTAGTGGTTCGGCCCCAGATACGCAGTATTTT
15	TRBV2	TRBJ2-3	.	TRBD1	CADKVGTGGVGTQYF	TGTGCCGACAAAGTCGGGACAGGGGGCGTGGGTACGCAGTATTTT
14	TRBV7-7	TRBJ2-5	.	.	CASSLVGRQETQYF	TGTGCTAGCAGCTTAGTGGGCCGACAAGAGACCCAGTACTTC
15	TRBV19	TRBJ1-2	.	.	CASSMAGGGLYGYTF	TGTGCCAGTAGTATGGCAGGAGGGGGACTATATGGCTACACCTTC
14	TRBV7-2	TRBJ1-1	.	TRBD1	CASSLETGVTEAFF	TGTGCCAGCAGCTTAGAAACAGGGGTAACTGAAGCTTTCTTT
15	TRBV6-1	TRBJ2-7	.	.	CASSDLPRSSYEQYF	TGTGCCAGCAGTGACCTCCCCCGAAGCTCCTACGAGCAGTACTTC
14	TRBV7-6	TRBJ1-5	.	.	CASGAQAVDQPQHF	TGTGCCAGCGGGGCCCAAGCGGTCGATCAGCCCCAGCATTTT
18	TRBV5-4	TRBJ2-1	.	TRBD2	CASIVQGASGAAYNEQFF	TGTGCCAGCATAGTACAGGGAGCTAGCGGGGCCGCCTACAATGAGCAGTTCTTC
13	TRBV19	TRBJ1-2	once	.	CASSIGPLTGYTF	TGTGCCAGTAGTATAGGGCCCCTGACAGGCTACACCTTC
14	TRBV18	TRBJ1-2	.	.	CASSPGGSGYGYTF	TGTGCCAGCTCACCAGGGGGTTCTGGCTATGGCTACACCTTC
15	TRBV28	TRBJ1-1	.	.	CASSFIPGTNTEAFF	TGTGCCAGCAGTTTCATCCCCGGGACGAACACTGAAGCTTTCTTT
13	TRBV6-6	TRBJ1-2	.	.	CASSYSGIYGYTF	TGTGCCAGCAGTTACTCGGGGATCTATGGCTACACCTTC
15	TRBV19	TRBJ1-2	once	TRBD1	CASSSQGQGIVGYTF	TGTGCCAGTAGTTCTCAAGGACAGGGGATCGTTGGCTACACCTTC
15	TRBV15	TRBJ1-1	.	TRBD1	CATSRERQGIGEAFF	TGTGCCACCAGCAGAGAAAGACAGGGGATTGGCGAAGCTTTCTTT
13	TRBV27	TRBJ1-1	.	TRBD1	CASSRQGWTEAFF	TGTGCCAGCAGTCGACAGGGGTGGACTGAAGCTTTCTTT
14	TRBV5-1	TRBJ2-1	.	.	CASQPGSSYNEQFF	TGCGCCAGCCAGCCGGGGAGCTCCTACAATGAGCAGTTCTTC
12	TRBV7-9	TRBJ1-4	.	.	CASSRAREKLFF	TGTGCCAGCTCGAGGGCTCGTGAAAAACTGTTTTTT
14	TRBV5-1	TRBJ1-5	once	.	CASSLGGSGQPQHF	TGCGCCAGCAGCTTGGGAGGATCCGGTCAGCCCCAGCATTTT
15	TRBV28	TRBJ1-3	.	.	CASIRDLPSGNTIYF	TGTGCCAGCATAAGGGATCTTCCCTCTGGAAACACCATATATTTT
12	TRBV12-3/TRBV12-4	TRBJ2-3	.	.	CASTPWGDTQYF	TGTGCCAGCACTCCCTGGGGAGATACGCAGTATTTT
16	TRBV11-2	TRBJ2-7	once	.	CASSLELMRRGYEQYF	TGTGCCAGCAGCTTAGAGCTTATGAGGCGGGGCTACGAGCAGTACTTC
13	TRBV11-3	TRBJ2-7	.	.	CASSFTALYEQYF	TGTGCCAGCAGCTTCACAGCCCTCTACGAGCAGTACTTC
13	TRBV6-1	TRBJ2-1	.	.	CASSEVRIHEQFF	TGTGCCAGCAGTGAAGTCCGGATCCATGAGCAGTTCTTC